A single T cell receptor (beta chain) is shown here with its context. The source of the sample is a study of blood T cell repertoires in COVID-19. Overall study: Sites in the United States, Italy and Spain provided acute and convalescent COVID-19 samples. The analysed material was cDNA or gDNA that came from T cells, B-cell-depleted T cells, or PBMCs.

From germline, CDR1 is MNHEY and CDR2 SVGAGI. The CDR3 contains 15 residues. V lost 7 bases and J 0 bases, leaving 13 bases between the germline ends. Authors' processing steps: It was from reference gene primer amplification that nucleated cell counts were estimated. Generated by immunoSEQ multiplex PCR, the TCRdb table keeps only in-frame clones and is missing some. D and trimming come from the DNA, and the V and J calls and clone size come from that table. The sample shows some 150,000 clones, around 82% of them seen only once. Sample: peripheral blood. The receptor was derived from a human donor in a cohort sampled during active COVID-19. J is TRBJ1-3 and V is TRBV6-5; D perhaps matches TRBD1 (5 bases). The CDR3 spells CASTRQHTSGNTIYF. The DNA for the CDR3 is TGTGCCAGCACCCGACAGCACACCTCTGGAAACACCATATATTTT.